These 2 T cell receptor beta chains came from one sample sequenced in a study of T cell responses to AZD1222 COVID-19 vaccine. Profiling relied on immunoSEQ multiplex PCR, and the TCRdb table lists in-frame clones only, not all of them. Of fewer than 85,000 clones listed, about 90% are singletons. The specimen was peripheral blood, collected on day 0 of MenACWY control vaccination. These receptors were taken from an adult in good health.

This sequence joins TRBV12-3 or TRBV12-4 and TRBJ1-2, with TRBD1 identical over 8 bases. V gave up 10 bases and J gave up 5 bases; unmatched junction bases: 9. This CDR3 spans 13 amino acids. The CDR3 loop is CATRQGWGYGYTF. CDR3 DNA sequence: TGTGCCACCCGACAGGGGTGGGGGTATGGCTACACCTTC.

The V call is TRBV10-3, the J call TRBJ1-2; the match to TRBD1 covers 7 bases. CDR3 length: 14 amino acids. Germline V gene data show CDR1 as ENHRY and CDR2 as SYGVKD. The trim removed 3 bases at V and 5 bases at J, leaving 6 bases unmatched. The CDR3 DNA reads TGTGCCATCAGTGAAGCCGGGACAGATTATGGCTACACCTTC. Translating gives CAISEAGTDYGYTF.